Below, one TCR beta chain is given with its context. Its matching antigen is unknown. V trimming: 5 bases; J trimming: 4 bases; junction bases outside the gene matches: 5. In germline, CDR1 is SGHTA, CDR2 FQGNSA. This CDR3 has 14 residues. These data come from a study of beta chain features in type 1 diabetes. Overall study findings and caveats: Type 1 diabetes patients had fewer VDJ junction insertions and more deletions.

Investigators reverse transcribed all isolated RNA, so they sequenced expressed TCRB transcripts. TCRdb's copy holds only in-frame clones and misses some; the assay was immunoSEQ multiplex PCR. The top ten hold roughly 0.43% of the sample, which has 120,000 to 150,000 clones, around 50% seen once. This rearrangement joins TRBV7-2 to TRBJ1-2; TRBD1 matches 9 bases. This clonotype was sampled from a man between 18 and 35 years old in good health. The sample was Tregs from blood. This CDR3 reads CASSTTGGSYGYTF. Here the CDR3 DNA reads TGTGCCAGCAGCACAACAGGGGGCTCCTATGGCTACACCTTC.